This TCR beta chain originates from a study of OX40 agonist ivuxolimab in advanced cancers. The CDR3 loop spans 16 amino acids. Trimming took 4 bases from V and 4 from J, leaving 16 bases between them. CDR1 and CDR2 from the germline V gene are MDHEN and SYDVKM. The method was immunoSEQ multiplex PCR; TCRdb's version includes in-frame clones alone and lacks a portion of them. This table has some 50,000 clones, 80% to 85% appearing once. The chain has TRBV28 and TRBJ1-4; D might be TRBD1 (6 bases). The source is an adult with an advanced solid tumor such as melanoma, head and neck, liver or kidney cancer. Sample: CD4+ or CD8+ T cells sorted from blood, taken in a trial of the OX40 agonist ivuxolimab. In nucleotides, the CDR3 is TGTGCCAGCAGTTCCACTCTCAGGGGATTTAATGAAAAACTGTTTTTT. Encoded protein: CASSSTLRGFNEKLFF.